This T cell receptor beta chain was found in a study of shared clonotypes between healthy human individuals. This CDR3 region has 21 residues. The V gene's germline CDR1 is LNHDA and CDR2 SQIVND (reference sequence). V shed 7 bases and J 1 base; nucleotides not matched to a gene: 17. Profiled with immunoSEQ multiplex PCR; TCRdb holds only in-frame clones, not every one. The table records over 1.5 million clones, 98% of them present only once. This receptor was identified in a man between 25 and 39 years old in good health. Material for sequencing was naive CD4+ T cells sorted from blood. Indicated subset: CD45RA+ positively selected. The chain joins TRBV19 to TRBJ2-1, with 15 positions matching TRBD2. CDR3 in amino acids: CASIPHSSGTSGRNSYNEQFF. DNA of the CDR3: TGTGCCAGTATACCCCATTCATCCGGGACTAGCGGGAGGAATTCCTACAATGAGCAGTTCTTC.